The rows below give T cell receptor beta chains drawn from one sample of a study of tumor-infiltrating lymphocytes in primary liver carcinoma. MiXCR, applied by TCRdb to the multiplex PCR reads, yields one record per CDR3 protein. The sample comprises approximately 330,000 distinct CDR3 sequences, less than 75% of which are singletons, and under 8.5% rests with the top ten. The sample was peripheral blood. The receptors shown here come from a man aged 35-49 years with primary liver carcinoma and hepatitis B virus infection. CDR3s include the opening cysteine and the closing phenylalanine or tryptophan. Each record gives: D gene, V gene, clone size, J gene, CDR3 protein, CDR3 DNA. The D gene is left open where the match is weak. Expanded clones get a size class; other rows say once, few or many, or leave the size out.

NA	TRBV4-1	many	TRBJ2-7	CASSQEERDHEQYF	TGCGCCAGCAGCCAAGAGGAGAGGGATCACGAGCAGTACTTC
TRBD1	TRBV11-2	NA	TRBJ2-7	CARSKLGQGEYEQYF	TGTGCCAGGAGCAAACTGGGACAGGGGGAATACGAGCAGTACTTC
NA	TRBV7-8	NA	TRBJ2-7	CTSSLAAGGGYEQYF	TGTACCAGCAGCTTAGCGGCAGGGGGAGGGTACGAGCAGTACTTC
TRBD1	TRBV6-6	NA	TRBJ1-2	CATTHRTGVSYTF	TGTGCTACCACCCACCGGACAGGGGTGAGCTACACCTTC
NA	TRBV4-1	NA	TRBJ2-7	CASSRRTEHYEQHF	TGCGCCAGCAGCCGACGGACAGAGCACTACGAGCAGCACTTC
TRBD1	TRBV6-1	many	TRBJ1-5	CASSELPGGGDQPQHF	TGTGCCAGCAGTGAACTTCCAGGAGGGGGCGATCAGCCCCAGCATTTT
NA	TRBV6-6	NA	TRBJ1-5	CASSFGIHGNQPQHF	TGTGCCAGCAGTTTCGGGATTCACGGCAATCAGCCCCAGCATTTT
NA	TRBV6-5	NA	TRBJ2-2	CASSYSKGGGGTGELFF	TGTGCCAGCAGTTACTCGAAAGGGGGGGGTGGCACCGGGGAGCTATTTTTT
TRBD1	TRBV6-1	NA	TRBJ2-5	CGSRIQGRETQYF	TGTGGCAGCAGGATACAGGGGAGAGAGACCCAGTACTTC
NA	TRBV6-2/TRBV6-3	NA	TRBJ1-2	CASSSTVNYGYTF	TGTGCCAGCAGTTCGACAGTAAACTATGGCTACACCTTC
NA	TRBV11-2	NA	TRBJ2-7	CASSVGTGLTGSFEQYF	TGTGCCAGCAGCGTTGGGACGGGACTGACGGGCTCCTTCGAGCAGTACTTC
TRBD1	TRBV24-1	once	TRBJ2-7	CATSDPGQGTYEQYF	TGTGCCACCAGTGACCCGGGACAGGGGACCTACGAGCAGTACTTC
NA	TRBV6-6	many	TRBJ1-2	CASSQQADYGYTF	TGTGCCAGCAGCCAGCAGGCAGACTATGGCTACACCTTC
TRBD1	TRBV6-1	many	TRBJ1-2	CASSTGGNYGYTF	TGTGCCAGCTCCACAGGGGGAAACTATGGCTACACCTTC
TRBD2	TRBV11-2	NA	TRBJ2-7	CASSRISRTDLSGPDYEQYF	TGTGCCAGCAGCCGCATCTCCAGAACAGATCTTAGCGGGCCTGACTACGAGCAATACTTC
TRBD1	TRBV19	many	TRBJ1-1	CASSIGQGVRTEAFF	TGTGCCAGTAGTATCGGGCAGGGGGTAAGGACTGAAGCTTTCTTT
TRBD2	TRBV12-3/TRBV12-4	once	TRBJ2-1	CASVGPSGSSYNEHFF	TGTGCCAGCGTTGGGCCTAGCGGAAGCTCCTACAATGAGCATTTCTTC
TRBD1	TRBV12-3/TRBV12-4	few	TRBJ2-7	CASSFRTGGLSSYEQYF	TGTGCCAGCAGTTTTCGGACAGGGGGGCTGAGCTCCTACGAGCAGTACTTC
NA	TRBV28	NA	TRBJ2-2	CASSLRDGELFF	TGTGCCAGCAGTTTAAGGGACGGGGAGCTGTTTTTT
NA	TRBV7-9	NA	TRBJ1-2	CASGLWGRDYGYTF	TGTGCCAGCGGCTTATGGGGACGCGACTATGGCTACACCTTC
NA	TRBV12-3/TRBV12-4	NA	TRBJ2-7	CASSLKGYYEQYF	TGTGCCAGCAGTTTAAAGGGTTACTACGAGCAGTACTTC
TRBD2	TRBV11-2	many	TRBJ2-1	CASSLAPLTSGSYNEQFF	TGTGCCAGCAGCTTAGCCCCGCTGACTAGCGGGAGCTACAATGAGCAGTTCTTC
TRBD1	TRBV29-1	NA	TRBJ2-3	CSVNRVISGGETRPGDAQYF	TGCAGCGTTAATCGAGTTATCTCAGGGGGCGAGACTAGGCCTGGGGATGCGCAGTATTTT
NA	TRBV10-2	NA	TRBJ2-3	CASRGASAGPTDTQYF	TGCGCCAGCAGGGGGGCTAGCGCAGGTCCTACAGATACGCAGTATTTT
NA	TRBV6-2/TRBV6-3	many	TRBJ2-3	CASRPAEGAYTQYF	TGTGCCAGCAGGCCTGCCGAGGGTGCCTATACGCAGTATTTT
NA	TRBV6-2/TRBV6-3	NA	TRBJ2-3	CASGYFPLGPGTDTQYF	TGTGCCAGCGGTTACTTCCCTCTGGGGCCTGGCACAGATACCCAGTATTTT
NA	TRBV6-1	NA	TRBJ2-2	CASIGRTNTGGLFF	TGTGCCAGCATTGGGCGGACCAACACCGGGGGGCTGTTTTTT
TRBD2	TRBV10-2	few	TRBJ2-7	CASSAGTRGGEQYF	TGCGCCAGCAGTGCCGGGACTAGAGGGGGCGAGCAGTACTTC
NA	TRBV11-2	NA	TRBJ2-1	CACSLGPNYTEQFF	TGTGCCTGCAGCCTCGGGCCAAATTACACTGAGCAGTTCTTC
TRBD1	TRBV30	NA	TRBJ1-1	CAWSFRDRANTEAFF	TGTGCCTGGAGTTTCCGGGACAGGGCGAACACTGAAGCTTTCTTT
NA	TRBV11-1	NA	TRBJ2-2	CASSLIWERYTGEMFF	TGTGCCAGCAGCTTAATTTGGGAACGGTACACCGGGGAGATGTTTTTT
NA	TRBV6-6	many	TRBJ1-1	CASSSWGGTEAFF	TGTGCCAGCAGTTCTTGGGGTGGTACTGAAGCTTTCTTT
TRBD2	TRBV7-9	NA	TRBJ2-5	CASSLGGLAGAETQYF	TGTGCCAGCAGCCTCGGGGGACTAGCGGGAGCAGAGACCCAGTACTTC
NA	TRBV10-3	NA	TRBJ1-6	CAIGRHSDNSPLHF	TGTGCCATCGGGAGGCACAGCGATAATTCACCCCTCCACTTT
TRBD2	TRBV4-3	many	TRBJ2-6	CASSQAHSGGHRGGANVLTF	TGCGCCAGCAGCCAAGCCCACTCGGGGGGGCACAGAGGTGGGGCCAACGTCCTGACTTTC
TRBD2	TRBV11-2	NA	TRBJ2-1	CVSSLGPGLPYNEQFF	TGTGTCAGTAGCTTAGGACCGGGACTACCGTACAATGAGCAGTTCTTC
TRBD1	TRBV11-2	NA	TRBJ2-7	CANNLRGQGFAYEQYF	TGTGCCAACAACCTCCGTGGACAGGGGTTCGCCTACGAGCAGTACTTC
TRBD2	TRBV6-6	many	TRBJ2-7	CASSPTSGGYEQYF	TGTGCCAGCAGCCCGACTAGCGGAGGGTACGAGCAGTACTTC
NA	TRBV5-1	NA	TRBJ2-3	CASSLMETRRDTQYF	TGCGCCAGCAGCTTGATGGAGACTAGACGAGATACGCAGTATTTT
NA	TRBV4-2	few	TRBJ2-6	CASSQDARTAARAGANVLTF	TGTGCCAGCAGCCAAGACGCCAGGACAGCCGCAAGGGCTGGGGCCAACGTCCTGACTTTC
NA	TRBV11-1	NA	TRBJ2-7	CDSSRDGDNYEQYF	TGTGACAGTAGCCGGGACGGAGATAACTACGAGCAGTACTTC
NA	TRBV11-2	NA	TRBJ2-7	CAGSPRWWSYEQYF	TGTGCCGGCAGCCCGAGGTGGTGGTCCTACGAGCAGTACTTC